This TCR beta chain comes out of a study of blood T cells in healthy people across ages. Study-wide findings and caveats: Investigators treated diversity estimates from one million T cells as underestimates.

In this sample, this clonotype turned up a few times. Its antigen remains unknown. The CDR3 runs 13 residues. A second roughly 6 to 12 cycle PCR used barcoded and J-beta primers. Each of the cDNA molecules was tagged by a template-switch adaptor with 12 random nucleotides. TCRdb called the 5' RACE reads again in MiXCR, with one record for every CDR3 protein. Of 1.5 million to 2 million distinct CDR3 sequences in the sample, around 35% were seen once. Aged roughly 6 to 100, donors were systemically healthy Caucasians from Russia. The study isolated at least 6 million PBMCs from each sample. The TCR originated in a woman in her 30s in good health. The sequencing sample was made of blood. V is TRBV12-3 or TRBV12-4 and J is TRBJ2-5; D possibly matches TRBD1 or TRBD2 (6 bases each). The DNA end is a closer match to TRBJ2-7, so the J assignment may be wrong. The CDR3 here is CASTPDGGNEQYF. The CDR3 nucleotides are TGTGCCAGCACCCCGGACGGGGGCAACGAGCAGTACTTC.